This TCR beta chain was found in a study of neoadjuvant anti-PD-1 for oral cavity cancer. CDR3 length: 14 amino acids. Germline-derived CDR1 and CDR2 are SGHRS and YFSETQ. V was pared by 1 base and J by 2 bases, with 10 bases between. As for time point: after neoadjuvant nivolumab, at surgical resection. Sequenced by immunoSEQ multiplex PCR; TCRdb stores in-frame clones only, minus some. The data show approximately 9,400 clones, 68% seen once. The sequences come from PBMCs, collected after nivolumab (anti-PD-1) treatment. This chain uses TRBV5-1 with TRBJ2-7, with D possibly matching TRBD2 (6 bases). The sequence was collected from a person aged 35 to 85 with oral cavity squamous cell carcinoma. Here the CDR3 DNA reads TGCGCCAGCAGCTTGATAGCGGTAACCTACGAGCAGTACTTC. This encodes CASSLIAVTYEQYF.